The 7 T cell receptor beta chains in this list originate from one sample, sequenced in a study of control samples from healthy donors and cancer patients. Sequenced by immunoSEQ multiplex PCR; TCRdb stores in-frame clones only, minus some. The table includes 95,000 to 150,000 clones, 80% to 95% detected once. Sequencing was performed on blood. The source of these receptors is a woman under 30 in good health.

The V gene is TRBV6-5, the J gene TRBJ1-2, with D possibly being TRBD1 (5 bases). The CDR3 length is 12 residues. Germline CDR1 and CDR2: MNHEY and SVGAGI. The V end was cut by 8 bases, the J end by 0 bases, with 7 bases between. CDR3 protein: CASGGANYGYTF. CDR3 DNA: TGTGCCAGCGGAGGGGCTAACTATGGCTACACCTTC.

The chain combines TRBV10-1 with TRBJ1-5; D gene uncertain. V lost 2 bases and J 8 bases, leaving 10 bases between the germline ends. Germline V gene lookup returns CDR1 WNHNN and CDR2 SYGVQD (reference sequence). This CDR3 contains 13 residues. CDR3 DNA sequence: TGCGCCAGCAGTGAGCAACCAATCAAGCCCCAGCATTTT. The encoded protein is CASSEQPIKPQHF.

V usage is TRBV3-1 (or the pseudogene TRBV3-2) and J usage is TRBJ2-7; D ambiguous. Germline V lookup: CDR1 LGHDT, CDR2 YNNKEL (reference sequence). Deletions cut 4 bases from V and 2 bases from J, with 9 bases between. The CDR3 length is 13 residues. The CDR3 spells CASSPSSAYEQYF. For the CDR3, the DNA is TGTGCCAGCAGCCCCTCCAGTGCCTACGAGCAGTACTTC.

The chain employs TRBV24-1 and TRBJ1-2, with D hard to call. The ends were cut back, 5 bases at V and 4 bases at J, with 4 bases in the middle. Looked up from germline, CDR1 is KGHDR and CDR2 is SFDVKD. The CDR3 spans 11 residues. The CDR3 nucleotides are TGTGCCACCAGTGGAGTCTATGGCTACACCTTC. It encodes CATSGVYGYTF.

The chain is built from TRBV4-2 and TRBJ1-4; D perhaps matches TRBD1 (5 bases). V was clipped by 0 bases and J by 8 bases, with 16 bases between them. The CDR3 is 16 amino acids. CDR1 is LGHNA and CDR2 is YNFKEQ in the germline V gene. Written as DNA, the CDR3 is TGTGCCAGCAGCCAAGAGGGCCGGGGGGGGAGGGAAAAACTGTTTTTT. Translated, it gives CASSQEGRGGREKLFF.

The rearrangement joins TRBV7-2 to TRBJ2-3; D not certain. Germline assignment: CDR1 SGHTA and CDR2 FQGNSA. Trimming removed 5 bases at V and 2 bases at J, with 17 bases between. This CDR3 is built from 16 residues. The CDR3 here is CASSQIKHGSTDTQYF. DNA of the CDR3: TGTGCCAGCAGCCAAATAAAACACGGATCCACAGATACGCAGTATTTT. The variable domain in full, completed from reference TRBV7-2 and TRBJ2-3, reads GAGVSQSPSNKVTEKGKDVELRCDPISGHTALYWYRQSLGQGLEFLIYFQGNSAPDKSGLPSDRFSAERTGGSVSTLTIQRTQQEDSAVYLCASSQIKHGSTDTQYFGPGTRLTVL.

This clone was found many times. Here the CDR3 reads CASSLAPSTDTQYF. The DNA of the CDR3 is TGTGCCAGCAGCTTGGCCCCTAGCACAGATACGCAGTATTTT. The gene calls are TRBV7-3 and TRBJ2-3; D gene ambiguous. This CDR3 has 14 amino acids. Germline CDR1 is SGHTA and CDR2 is FQGTGA. V gave up 3 bases and J gave up 0 bases, with 7 bases separating them.